The T cell receptor (beta chain) under discussion was sequenced for a study of response to subunit inactivated influenza vaccine. This clonotype was seen a few times. Its antigen is as yet unknown. TCRdb redid the calling of the RT-PCR reads with MiXCR, one entry per CDR3 protein. The sample shows around 470,000 distinct CDR3 sequences, approximately 7.7% of them seen only once. Regarding the study as a whole: Authors suggested that a seasonal influenza vaccination recruits few new T cells each time.

CDR3 length equals 21 residues. Germline assignment: CDR1 LNHDA and CDR2 SQIVND (reference sequence). V was trimmed by 3 bases and J by 1 base, leaving 25 bases between them. This sequence originates from a man aged 45 to 75 who received an inactivated influenza vaccine. The sample in question was PBMCs from blood, obtained approximately 25 months after vaccination. V is TRBV19 and J is TRBJ2-6; perhaps TRBD1 as D (6 bases). The CDR3 bases are TGTGCCAGTAGTATCCTCCCCCGCCTTACAGGGATTGTGTCTGGGGCCAACGTCCTGACTTTC. Its protein is CASSILPRLTGIVSGANVLTF.